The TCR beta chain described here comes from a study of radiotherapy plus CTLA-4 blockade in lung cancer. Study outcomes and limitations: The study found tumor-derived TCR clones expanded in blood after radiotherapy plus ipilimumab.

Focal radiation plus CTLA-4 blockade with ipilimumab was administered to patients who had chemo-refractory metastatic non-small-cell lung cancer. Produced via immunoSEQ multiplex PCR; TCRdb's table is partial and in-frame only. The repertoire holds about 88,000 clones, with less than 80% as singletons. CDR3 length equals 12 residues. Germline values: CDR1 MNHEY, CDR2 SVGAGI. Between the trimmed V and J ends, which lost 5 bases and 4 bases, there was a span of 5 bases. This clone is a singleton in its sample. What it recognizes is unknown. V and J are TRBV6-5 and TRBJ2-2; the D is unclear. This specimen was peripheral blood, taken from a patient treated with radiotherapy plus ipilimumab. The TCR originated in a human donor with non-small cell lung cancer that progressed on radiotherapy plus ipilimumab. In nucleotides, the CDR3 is TGTGCCAGCAGTAGGACCACCGGGGAGCTGTTTTTT. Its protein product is CASSRTTGELFF.